This T cell receptor beta chain was sequenced in a study of cytomegalovirus exposure and HLA in healthy donors. Primers: 60 Vbeta forward and 13 Jbeta reverse. Measured with immunoSEQ multiplex PCR; TCRdb has only the in-frame clones, and not every one. The sample comprises 150,000 to 200,000 clones, roughly 85% of which are singletons, and roughly 2.2% rests with the top ten. Donors were nominally healthy when sampled, though unrecorded immune exposures were likely. After removal of 8 bases from V and 0 bases from J, the junction contained 2 bases not matched to a gene. CDR1 and CDR2 (germline): MNHNS, SASEGT. This CDR3 has 13 residues.

This receptor was identified in a man between 18 and 35 years old in good health and CMV-seropositive. V is TRBV6-1 and J is TRBJ2-7, with 9 bases matching TRBD2. The sample was PBMCs. CDR3: CASASGDSYEQYF. CDR3 bases: TGTGCCAGCGCTAGCGGGGACTCCTACGAGCAGTACTTC.